This paragraph covers one TCR beta chain sequence. Measured with immunoSEQ multiplex PCR; TCRdb has only the in-frame clones, and not every one. The sample contains tens of thousands of clones, 91% of which appear only once. In germline, CDR1 is MDHEN, CDR2 SYDVKM. The CDR3 extends over 12 amino acids. The V end was cut by 3 bases, the J end by 6 bases, with 6 bases between. The data belong to a study of control samples from healthy donors and cancer patients. Material: blood. The TCR was taken from a man in his fifties in good health. V gene TRBV28 combines with J gene TRBJ1-5, with D unresolved. The CDR3 loop is CASSLVRQPQHF. The CDR3 coding sequence is TGTGCCAGCAGTTTGGTTCGTCAGCCCCAGCATTTT.